What follows is one T cell receptor (beta chain) and its context. Its antigen is undetermined. This specimen belongs to a study of cytomegalovirus exposure and HLA in healthy donors. Study-wide context: Of the donors genotyped, some 400 in all, about 82% fell in the Caucasian-associated ancestry cluster.

PCR primers comprised 60 Vbeta and 13 Jbeta primers. The method was immunoSEQ multiplex PCR; TCRdb's version includes in-frame clones alone and lacks a portion of them. The data include 130,000 or so clones; the top ten clones carry around 1.5%. The CDR3 covers 16 residues. V lost 4 bases to trimming and J lost 3 bases; unmatched junction nucleotides: 9. Germline V gives CDR1 LNHNV, CDR2 YYDKDF (reference sequence). Study-wide points: By a later analysis, the bulk of CMV-associated TCR beta chains appeared HLA-restricted. Approximately 17,000 TCR beta sequences were associated with HLA alleles at 0.05 false discovery rate in a later analysis. In vitro assays verified that a few CMV-associated chains recognized CMV antigens specifically.

This sequence joins TRBV15 and TRBJ2-7, with 10 bases lining up with TRBD2. The sequencing input was PBMCs. The clonotype originates from a woman between 40 and 50 years old in good health and CMV-seronegative. In DNA form, the CDR3 reads TGTGCCACCAGCAACCCGACTAGCGGGCACCGCTACGAGCAGTACTTC. Amino acids: CATSNPTSGHRYEQYF.